A single sample is the source of the 16 T cell receptor beta chains below, sequenced in a study of neoadjuvant anti-PD-1 for oral cavity cancer (dated by TCRdb to the early 2020s). The method was the immunoSEQ multiplex PCR assay. Drawn from immuneACCESS, this table holds only the in-frame rearrangements with V and J called that TCRdb kept. Clones are partly lost; checked studies trace under half to an unresolved V gene and leave the rest unexplained. The sample includes 15,000 or so clones, with about 70% observed a single time. The top ten constitute approximately 3% of the sample. This specimen's time point label, per the study, means: before neoadjuvant nivolumab. Specimen: PBMCs, collected before nivolumab (anti-PD-1) treatment. These receptors were taken from a person aged 35-79 years with oral cavity squamous cell carcinoma.

This chain joins TRBV30 and TRBJ2-3; 7 bases match TRBD2. The ends lost 4 bases at V and 3 bases at J; junction bases unmatched: 7. Germline V gene lookup returns CDR1 GTSNPN and CDR2 SVGIG (reference sequence). There are 14 residues in the CDR3. In nucleotides, the CDR3 is TGTGCCTGGAAGCGGGGTTCGGAGACAGATACGCAGTATTTT. Protein product: CAWKRGSETDTQYF.

This chain joins TRBV5-6 and TRBJ2-7; the D is unclear. V was clipped by 3 bases and J by 4 bases, with 5 bases between them. The CDR3 spans 11 residues. Germline V gives CDR1 SGHDT, CDR2 YYEEEE. In nucleotides, the CDR3 is TGTGCCAGCAGCTCTCTGTACGAGCAGTACTTC. It encodes CASSSLYEQYF.

The chain combines TRBV4-1 with TRBJ1-2, with D maybe TRBD1 (6 bases). Germline V gene data show CDR1 as MGHRA and CDR2 as YSYEKL. The CDR3 loop spans 16 amino acids. V was pared by 3 bases and J by 4 bases, with 18 bases between. The CDR3 spells CASSHATTRGPYGYTF. The CDR3 DNA reads as TGCGCCAGCAGCCACGCAACAACCCGGGGGCCCTATGGCTACACCTTC.

This chain links TRBV27 with TRBJ1-5; D is ambiguous. With 1 base removed from V and 4 bases from J, the gap between germline ends came to 8 bases. Germline values: CDR1 MNHEY, CDR2 SMNVEV (reference sequence). This CDR3 is built from 14 residues. The CDR3 DNA follows: TGTGCCAGCAGTTTATTTCAAGGGAATCAGCCCCAGCATTTT. It specifies CASSLFQGNQPQHF.

The chain is built from TRBV5-1 and TRBJ2-6, with D possibly being TRBD1 (6 bases). V gave up 0 bases and J gave up 4 bases, with 14 bases separating them. This CDR3 comprises 17 residues. Germline CDR1 and CDR2: SGHRS and YFSETQ. DNA for the CDR3: TGCGCCAGCAGCTTGGGGTTGACAGGCGTGGGGGCCAACGTCCTGACTTTC. It specifies CASSLGLTGVGANVLTF.

The genes are TRBV7-3 and TRBJ2-1, with D possibly matching TRBD2 (6 bases). V dropped 5 bases and J dropped 9 bases, with 26 bases sitting between them. In germline, CDR1 is SGHTA, CDR2 FQGTGA. This CDR3 has 17 amino acids. CDR3: CASSPTGGAIRSGEQFF. CDR3 bases: TGTGCCAGCAGCCCCACCGGGGGTGCGATAAGGTCCGGTGAGCAGTTCTTC.

V gene TRBV28 combines with J gene TRBJ2-7; D not certain. The germline V and J ends were trimmed by 8 bases and 6 bases, with 17 bases remaining between them. The CDR3 is 13 amino acids. CDR1 MDHEN and CDR2 SYDVKM come from the germline V gene. The CDR3 loop is CASCLFPSSEQYF. The CDR3 DNA is TGTGCCAGCTGCCTTTTCCCATCGTCCGAGCAGTACTTC.

V is TRBV28 and J is TRBJ2-3, with a possible D match to TRBD1 (6 bases). V was pared by 10 bases and J by 6 bases, with 11 bases between. The V gene's germline CDR1 is MDHEN and CDR2 SYDVKM. There are 11 residues in the CDR3. The CDR3: CATRGWDTQYF. In DNA, the CDR3 is TGTGCCACCAGGGGATGGGATACGCAGTATTTT.

The V call is TRBV27, the J call TRBJ2-1; D may be TRBD2 (5 bases). The V end was cut by 8 bases, the J end by 0 bases, with 17 bases between. This CDR3 contains 16 residues. Germline V CDR1 and CDR2: MNHEY, SMNVEV (reference sequence). CDR3 nucleotides: TGTGCCAGCTCCTATGGCGGCGGGCTCTCCTACAATGAGCAGTTCTTC. Protein sequence: CASSYGGGLSYNEQFF.

This chain connects TRBV14 to TRBJ1-2, with D hard to call. V was pared by 4 bases and J by 2 bases, with 8 bases between. The length of the CDR3 is 13 residues. CDR1 is SGHDN, CDR2 FVKESK, per germline. In nucleotides, the CDR3 is TGTGCCAGCAGCCTCGGACGGAACTATGGCTACACCTTC. Translating it yields CASSLGRNYGYTF. Complete variable domain (other parts from reference TRBV14 and TRBJ1-2): EAGVTQFPSHSVIEKGQTVTLRCDPISGHDNLYWYRRVMGKEIKFLLHFVKESKQDESGMPNNRFLAERTGGTYSTLKVQPAELEDSGVYFCASSLGRNYGYTFGSGTRLTVV.

This chain joins TRBV6-6 and TRBJ1-1; 8 bases fit TRBD1. Germline V lookup: CDR1 MNHNY, CDR2 SVGAGI (reference sequence). Trimming took 5 bases from V and 4 from J; bases not matched to a gene: 12. This CDR3 spans 16 amino acids. The CDR3 spells CASSPPAGGRGTEAFF. Written as DNA, the CDR3 is TGTGCCAGCAGTCCTCCCGCAGGGGGCAGGGGCACTGAAGCTTTCTTT.

The chain recombines TRBV19 with TRBJ1-5; D call uncertain. CDR3 length equals 14 residues. The V and J ends lost 1 base and 4 bases respectively, with 8 bases between them. The germline CDR1 and CDR2 sequences are LNHDA and SQIVND (reference sequence). The CDR3 is CASSIGNGNQPQHF. The CDR3, as DNA: TGTGCCAGTAGTATAGGTAACGGTAATCAGCCCCAGCATTTT. The full variable domain, its missing parts supplied by reference TRBV19 and TRBJ1-5, is DGGITQSPKYLFRKEGQNVTLSCEQNLNHDAMYWYRQDPGQGLRLIYYSQIVNDFQKGDIAEGYSVSREKKESFPLTVTSAQKNPTAFYLCASSIGNGNQPQHFGDGTRLSIL.

CDR3 in amino acids: CAWSVLGGGTNEKLFF. The CDR3 DNA follows: TGTGCCTGGAGTGTACTGGGAGGGGGTACAAATGAAAAACTGTTTTTT. The chain has TRBV30 and TRBJ1-4, with D perhaps TRBD1 (6 bases). CDR1 and CDR2 from the germline V gene are GTSNPN and SVGIG (reference sequence). The V and J ends lost 0 bases and 5 bases respectively, with 16 bases between them. The CDR3 sequence is 16 residues long. The variable domain in full, completed from reference TRBV30 and TRBJ1-4, reads SQTIHQWPATLVQPVGSPLSLECTVEGTSNPNLYWYRQAAGRGLQLLFYSVGIGQISSEVPQNLSASRPQDRQFILSSKKLLLSDSGFYLCAWSVLGGGTNEKLFFGSGTQLSVL.

This chain uses TRBV19 with TRBJ2-7; 11 nucleotides match TRBD1. The CDR3 totals 14 residues. The J segment lost 5 bases and the V segment lost 6 bases, leaving 6 bases of the junction unmatched. CDR1 LNHDA and CDR2 SQIVND come from the germline V gene (reference sequence). The CDR3 region is CASRAGQGADEQYF. DNA of the CDR3: TGTGCCAGTAGAGCCGGACAGGGGGCCGACGAGCAGTACTTC. Full variable domain (rest looked up from reference TRBV19 and TRBJ2-7): DGGITQSPKYLFRKEGQNVTLSCEQNLNHDAMYWYRQDPGQGLRLIYYSQIVNDFQKGDIAEGYSVSREKKESFPLTVTSAQKNPTAFYLCASRAGQGADEQYFGPGTRLTVT.

This clone came up a few times. This chain links TRBV6-5 with TRBJ1-1; 9 bases match TRBD1. The CDR3 runs 14 residues. Trimming took 2 bases from V and 7 from J; bases not matched to a gene: 5. Germline loops: CDR1 MNHEY, CDR2 SVGAGI. The CDR3 here is CASSYGQGLGEAFF. The CDR3, as DNA: TGTGCCAGCAGTTACGGACAGGGGCTAGGTGAAGCTTTCTTT.

There are a few counts of this clone. The chain recombines TRBV7-6 with TRBJ1-5; tentatively, D is TRBD1 (5 bases). This CDR3 region has 13 residues. Germline lookup yields CDR1 SGHVS and CDR2 FNYEAQ. Trimming stripped 1 base from V and 7 bases from J, with 8 bases between. The CDR3: CASSLGRGQPQHF. CDR3 coding DNA: TGTGCCAGCAGCTTAGGTAGGGGACAGCCCCAGCATTTT.